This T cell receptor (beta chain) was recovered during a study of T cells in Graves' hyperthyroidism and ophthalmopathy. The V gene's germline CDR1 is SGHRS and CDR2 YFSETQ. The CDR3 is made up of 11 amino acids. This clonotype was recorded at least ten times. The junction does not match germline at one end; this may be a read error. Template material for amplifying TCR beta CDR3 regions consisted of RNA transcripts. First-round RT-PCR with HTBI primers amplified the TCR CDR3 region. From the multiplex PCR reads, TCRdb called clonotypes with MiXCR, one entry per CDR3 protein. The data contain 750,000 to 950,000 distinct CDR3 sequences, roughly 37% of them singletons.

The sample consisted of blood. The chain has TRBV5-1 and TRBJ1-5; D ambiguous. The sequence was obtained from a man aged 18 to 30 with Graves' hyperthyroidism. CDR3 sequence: CASSFNQPQHF. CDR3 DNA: TGTGCCAGCAGCTTCAATCAGCCCCAGCATTTT.